This T cell receptor beta chain stems from a study of T cell repertoires in cytomegalovirus infection. This clonotype was observed a few times. Its antigen is currently unknown. CDR1 MDHEN and CDR2 SYDVKM come from the germline V gene. The V and J ends lost 3 bases and 2 bases respectively, with 18 bases between them. The CDR3 covers 17 residues. MiXCR was run by TCRdb on the reads, yielding one entry per CDR3 protein. Among tens of thousands of distinct CDR3 sequences listed, more than 20% were seen once. The rearrangement links TRBV28 to TRBJ2-3; TRBD2 might be the D (6 bases). This TCR came from a human donor in good health (CMV status not recorded). Some clones in this sample may be carry-over from other donors' samples. The sample was CD8+ T cells from cultured PBMCs, taken from culture after CMV antigen stimulation. CDR3 region: CASSFSGTFLPTDTQYF. For the CDR3, the DNA is TGTGCCAGCAGTTTTTCCGGGACTTTCCTCCCCACAGATACGCAGTATTTT.